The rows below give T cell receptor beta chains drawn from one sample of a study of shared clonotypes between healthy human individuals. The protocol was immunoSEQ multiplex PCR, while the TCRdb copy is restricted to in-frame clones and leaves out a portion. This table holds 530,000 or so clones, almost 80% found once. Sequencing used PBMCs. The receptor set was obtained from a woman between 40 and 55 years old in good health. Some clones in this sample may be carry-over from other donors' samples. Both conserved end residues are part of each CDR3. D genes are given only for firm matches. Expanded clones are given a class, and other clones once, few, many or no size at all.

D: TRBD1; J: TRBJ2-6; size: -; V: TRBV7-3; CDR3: CASSLRGPGANVLTF; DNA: TGTGCCAGCAGCCTCAGGGGGCCTGGGGCCAACGTCCTGACTTTC
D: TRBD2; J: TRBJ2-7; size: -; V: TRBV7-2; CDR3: CASSLDRTSGHEQYF; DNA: TGTGCCAGCAGCTTAGATCGCACTAGCGGCCACGAGCAGTACTTC
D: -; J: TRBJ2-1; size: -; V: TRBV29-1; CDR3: CSAVTDPFYNEQFF; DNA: TGCAGCGCTGTGACAGATCCATTCTACAATGAGCAGTTCTTC
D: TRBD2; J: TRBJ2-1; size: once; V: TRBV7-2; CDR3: CASSLRLAGAYNEQFF; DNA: TGTGCCAGCAGCTTAAGACTAGCGGGGGCCTACAATGAGCAGTTCTTC
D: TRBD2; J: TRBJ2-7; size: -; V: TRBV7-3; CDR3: CASSSGLAGEQYF; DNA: TGTGCCAGCAGCTCCGGACTAGCCGGCGAGCAGTACTTC
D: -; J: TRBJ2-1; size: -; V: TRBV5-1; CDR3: CASSLTGSSYNEQFF; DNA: TGCGCCAGCAGCTTGACGGGTAGCTCCTACAATGAGCAGTTCTTC
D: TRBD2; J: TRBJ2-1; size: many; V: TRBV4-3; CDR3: CASSQGEREGFRQEQFF; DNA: TGCGCCAGCAGCCAAGGGGAGCGGGAGGGGTTCCGTCAAGAGCAGTTCTTC
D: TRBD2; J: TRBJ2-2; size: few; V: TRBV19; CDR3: CASSLGLAGIPPTGELFF; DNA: TGTGCCAGTAGTCTCGGACTAGCGGGGATACCACCCACCGGGGAGCTGTTTTTT
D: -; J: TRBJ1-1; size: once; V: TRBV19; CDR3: CASSYVRENTEAFF; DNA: TGTGCCAGTAGTTATGTCAGGGAGAACACTGAAGCTTTCTTT
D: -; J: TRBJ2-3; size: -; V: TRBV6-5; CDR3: CASSYQGRSTDTQYF; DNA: TGTGCCAGCAGTTACCAGGGACGGAGCACAGATACGCAGTATTTT
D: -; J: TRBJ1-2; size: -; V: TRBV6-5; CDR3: CASSYRGNRRAYGYTF; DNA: TGTGCCAGCAGTTACCGCGGAAATCGGCGGGCCTATGGCTACACCTTC